This T cell receptor beta chain was sequenced in a study of T-cell reconstitution after alpha-beta-depleted transplantation in children. CDR3 length equals 15 residues. V was pared by 5 bases and J by 5 bases, with 8 bases of the junction left unmatched. CDR1 and CDR2 (germline): SNHLY, FYNNEI. It was with unique molecular identifiers that the TCRbeta library was prepared. TCRdb independently ran MiXCR on the PCR reads; one entry per CDR3 protein. The sample records around 600,000 distinct CDR3 sequences, roughly a tenth being singletons. The clonotype comes from a human donor who donated a stem cell graft to a child with acute myeloid leukemia. The specimen was PBMCs from the stem cell graft donor, collected from the stem cell graft. The rearrangement joins TRBV2 to TRBJ2-5; 10 bases line up with TRBD2. The CDR3 protein is CASSLRTSGGETQYF. Here the CDR3 DNA reads TGTGCCAGCAGTCTCAGGACTAGCGGCGGGGAGACCCAGTACTTC.